These 9 T cell receptor beta chains came from one sample sequenced in a study of T cell repertoires in cytomegalovirus infection. TCRdb itself ran the reads through MiXCR, one entry per CDR3 protein. The table lists some 150,000 distinct CDR3 sequences, around 30% of them singletons. These receptors' antigens are unknown. The material was CD8+ T cells from cultured PBMCs, obtained from culture after CMV antigen stimulation. The receptors originated from a human donor in good health (CMV status not recorded). Some clones in this sample may be carry-over from other donors' samples.

To note about this clonotype: Germline is not matched at one junction end, which may reflect a read error. The chain is built from TRBV7-8 and TRBJ2-3; 8 bases are shared with TRBD2. This CDR3 region has 18 residues. Germline V gene sequence: CDR1 SGHVS, CDR2 FQNEAQ. The CDR3 loop is CASSRPPGLEGPTDTLYF. CDR3 nucleotide sequence: TGTGCCAGCAGCCGCCCCCCGGGACTAGAGGGCCCCACAGATACGCTGTATTTT.

This clonotype was counted between two and nine times. The chain has TRBV7-6 and TRBJ2-2; no definite D call. The V gene's germline CDR1 is SGHVS and CDR2 FNYEAQ. CDR3 size: 15 residues. Trimming stripped 0 bases from V and 2 bases from J, with 7 bases between. In nucleotides, the CDR3 is TGTGCCAGCAGCTTAGCTTGGCGTAACACCGGGGAGCTGTTTTTT. Its translation is CASSLAWRNTGELFF.

This clonotype was counted a few times. The chain recombines TRBV6-1 with TRBJ2-7; D remains unclear. The germline V gene encodes CDR1 MNHNS and CDR2 SASEGT. The germline V and J ends were trimmed by 1 base and 1 base, with 11 bases remaining between them. The CDR3 has 15 amino acids. CDR3 region: CASSEGAGESYEQYF. The CDR3 DNA reads as TGTGCCAGCAGTGAAGGGGCAGGCGAGTCCTACGAGCAGTACTTC.

This chain connects TRBV6-6 to TRBJ1-2; unclear D gene. This CDR3 is built from 10 residues. CDR1 is MNHNY and CDR2 is SVGAGI in the germline V gene (reference sequence). Trimming took 2 bases from V and 7 from J, leaving 2 bases between them. For the CDR3, the DNA is TGTGCCAGCAGTTACGTTGGCTACACCTTC. Its translation: CASSYVGYTF.

This clonotype has just a few counts. The CDR3 does not end in the conserved phenylalanine or tryptophan, so this is likely a read error. The DNA is left out, because the CDR3 cannot be placed on it with certainty; the CDR3 is given as TCRdb lists it. The rearrangement links TRBV5-1 to TRBJ2-3; TRBD1, as called in the table, went unchecked against the DNA. Germline CDR1 and CDR2: SGHRS and YFSETQ. The CDR3 has 18 residues if both end residues are counted. CDR3 in amino acids: CASSSSEDAPGLATDTQY.

This clonotype was seen more than once but under ten times. The V call is TRBV12-3 or TRBV12-4, the J call TRBJ2-7, with unresolved D. Trimming took off 6 bases at V and 3 bases at J, with 6 bases between the two ends. The CDR3 sequence is 11 residues long. The CDR3 coding sequence is TGTGCCAGCAGCCTTAACTACGAGCAGTACTTC. Encoded protein: CASSLNYEQYF.

This clonotype was observed a few times. Germline and junction disagree at one end, which may indicate a read error. The chain carries TRBV4-1 and TRBJ2-3; 14 positions agree with TRBD2. This CDR3 has 17 residues. Looked up from germline, CDR1 is MGHRA and CDR2 is YSYEKL. CDR3 residues: CASSQQTSGGAWDTQYF. The CDR3 DNA follows: TGTGCCAGCAGCCAACAGACTAGCGGGGGGGCGTGGGATACGCAGTATTTT.

This clonotype was seen only a few times. The chain is built from TRBV7-9 and TRBJ2-5; D is possibly TRBD1 or TRBD2 (6 bases each). There are 14 residues in the CDR3. CDR1 and CDR2 from the germline V gene are SEHNR and FQNEAQ (reference sequence). The germline V and J ends were trimmed by 3 bases and 1 base, with 9 bases remaining between them. DNA for the CDR3: TGTGCCAGCAGCTTTCCGGGGGCCCAAGAGACCCAGTACTTC. Encoded protein: CASSFPGAQETQYF. The full variable domain, with the rest looked up from reference TRBV7-9 and TRBJ2-5, is DTGVSQNPRHKITKRGQNVTFRCDPISEHNRLYWYRQTLGQGPEFLTYFQNEAQLEKSRLLSDRFSAERPKGSFSTLEIQRTEQGDSAMYLCASSFPGAQETQYFGPGTRLLVL.

V and J are TRBV2 and TRBJ2-1; 9 nucleotides align to TRBD2. V lost 1 base to trimming and J lost 8 bases; unmatched junction nucleotides: 6. From germline, CDR1 is SNHLY and CDR2 FYNNEI. This CDR3 region has 15 residues. The CDR3 coding sequence is TGTGCCAGCAGTGAAGGGGCGGGGGGGCCCGATGAGCAGTTCTTC. The encoded protein is CASSEGAGGPDEQFF. The full variable domain, rest sourced from reference TRBV2 and TRBJ2-1, is EPEVTQTPSHQVTQMGQEVILRCVPISNHLYFYWYRQILGQKVEFLVSFYNNEISEKSEIFDDQFSVERPDGSNFTLKIRSTKLEDSAMYFCASSEGAGGPDEQFFGPGTRLTVL.